The present T cell receptor beta chain was sequenced within a study of cytomegalovirus exposure and HLA in healthy donors. Looked up from germline, CDR1 is LNHDA and CDR2 is SQIVND (reference sequence). The CDR3 totals 14 residues. Trimming pared 3 bases from V and 6 bases from J, leaving 12 bases between. Assay used: immunoSEQ multiplex PCR; TCRdb lists only in-frame clones, some missing. The data contain tens of thousands of clones, around 94% of them singletons. Sequencing was performed on PBMCs. This TCR was recovered from a young man in good health and CMV-seronegative. The rearrangement links TRBV19 to TRBJ2-1, with a weak D call TRBD1 (6 bases). Written as DNA, the CDR3 is TGTGCCAGTAGTATTCAGGGGACCCGCAATGAGCAGTTCTTC. Amino acids: CASSIQGTRNEQFF. The full variable domain, completed using reference TRBV19 and TRBJ2-1, is DGGITQSPKYLFRKEGQNVTLSCEQNLNHDAMYWYRQDPGQGLRLIYYSQIVNDFQKGDIAEGYSVSREKKESFPLTVTSAQKNPTAFYLCASSIQGTRNEQFFGPGTRLTVL.